Shown below are 11 T cell receptor beta chains from a single sample sequenced in a study of CD8 T cells in ankylosing spondylitis. Via MiXCR, TCRdb re-called the 5' RACE reads, giving one row per CDR3 protein. Here the sample spans around 130,000 distinct CDR3 sequences, approximately 9.7% being singletons. Sequenced material: blood, either unsorted or a sorted T cell fraction (not recorded which). The receptors were gathered from a male donor with ankylosing spondylitis or in good health (not recorded which).

This clonotype was counted at least ten times. The V call is TRBV5-1, the J call TRBJ2-1, with 9 bases that match TRBD2. V shed 4 bases, J shed 0 bases, and the junction held 23 bases outside the gene matches. The CDR3 runs to 22 residues. Germline CDR1 and CDR2: SGHRS and YFSETQ. The CDR3 sequence is CASSLVESGRPPKGSSYNEQFF. CDR3 in DNA: TGCGCCAGCAGCCTAGTCGAAAGCGGGAGGCCGCCTAAAGGGAGCTCCTACAATGAGCAGTTCTTC.

There are many counts of this clonotype. The rearrangement joins TRBV5-1 to TRBJ1-2; D remains unclear. Germline V CDR1 and CDR2: SGHRS, YFSETQ. Trimming shortened V by 0 bases and J by 8 bases, and 8 bases separated the two germline ends. The length of the CDR3 is 12 residues. The CDR3 sequence is CASSLEGRGYTF. CDR3 sequence (DNA): TGCGCCAGCAGCTTGGAGGGAAGGGGCTACACCTTC.

This clonotype was counted at least ten times. This sequence joins TRBV6-2 or TRBV6-3 and TRBJ2-3; D not certain. Trimming took 1 base from V and 5 from J, leaving 10 bases between them. In germline, CDR1 is MNHEY, CDR2 SVGEGT. This CDR3 comprises 14 residues. CDR3 protein: CASSYLRTGDTQYF. In DNA form, the CDR3 reads TGTGCCAGCAGTTACTTGCGCACGGGAGATACGCAGTATTTT.

This clonotype was counted ten times or more. Written as DNA, the CDR3 is TGTGCCAGCAGCGCACTAGCGATGGCCAATGAGCAGTTCTTC. Its translation is CASSALAMANEQFF. This chain joins TRBV7-7 and TRBJ2-1, with 7 nucleotides matching TRBD2. The germline V gene has CDR1 SSHAT and CDR2 FNYEAQ (reference sequence). This CDR3 region has 14 residues. With V trimmed by 5 bases and J by 6 bases, 7 bases remained unmatched.

This clonotype was seen repeatedly, ten times or more. The chain combines TRBV7-9 with TRBJ2-5; 10 nucleotides agree with TRBD2. J was trimmed by 3 bases and V by 2 bases; bases with no gene match: 9. CDR1 and CDR2 from the germline V gene are SEHNR and FQNEAQ (reference sequence). The CDR3 is made up of 17 amino acids. CDR3 protein: CASSLLGASGSKETQYF. CDR3 DNA sequence: TGTGCCAGCAGCTTATTAGGCGCTAGCGGGAGTAAAGAGACCCAGTACTTC.

This clonotype occurred many times. The chain employs TRBV5-1 and TRBJ2-1; the match to TRBD1 covers 8 bases. The V and J ends lost 4 bases and 4 bases, in that order; junction bases with no gene match: 22. The CDR3 length is 20 residues. Germline V lookup: CDR1 SGHRS, CDR2 YFSETQ. CDR3: CASSLWGQAFTTLIYNEQFF. Written as DNA, the CDR3 is TGCGCCAGCAGCCTGTGGGGACAGGCATTCACTACGCTTATTTACAATGAGCAGTTCTTC.

In this sample, this clonotype turned up many times. This chain links TRBV12-3 or TRBV12-4 with TRBJ2-3, with 7 bases aligning to TRBD1. The CDR3 has 15 residues. V was pared by 6 bases and J by 2 bases, with 8 bases of the junction left unmatched. The CDR3 region is CASSSNRGDTDTQYF. For the CDR3, the DNA is TGTGCCAGCAGCTCTAACAGGGGAGACACAGATACGCAGTATTTT.

This clonotype has a count of ten or more. This chain connects TRBV7-8 to TRBJ2-7, with D unresolved. Per the germline V gene, CDR1 is SGHVS and CDR2 is FQNEAQ. Trimming removed 2 bases at V and 0 bases at J, with 8 bases between. The CDR3 totals 14 residues. The CDR3 reads CASSLQEFSYEQYF. The CDR3 bases are TGTGCCAGCAGCTTACAGGAATTCTCCTACGAGCAGTACTTC.

This clonotype was seen many times. This rearrangement joins TRBV7-9 to TRBJ1-5; 8 bases line up with TRBD1. With V trimmed by 5 bases and J by 5 bases, 5 bases remained unmatched. The CDR3 runs to 14 residues. Per the germline V gene, CDR1 is SEHNR and CDR2 is FQNEAQ (reference sequence). This CDR3 is CASSQGTGDQPQHF. CDR3 DNA: TGTGCCAGCAGCCAGGGGACAGGTGATCAGCCCCAGCATTTT.

This clonotype was seen repeatedly, ten times or more. CDR3 residues: CAWNIGHWAANYGYTF. The DNA of the CDR3 is TGTGCCTGGAACATCGGGCATTGGGCGGCTAACTATGGCTACACCTTC. V is TRBV30 and J is TRBJ1-2, with D uncertain. CDR3 size: 16 residues. Per the germline V gene, CDR1 is GTSNPN and CDR2 is SVGIG (reference sequence). Trimming left V 4 bases short and J 0 bases short, with 18 bases between.

This clonotype appeared many times. This sequence joins TRBV20-1 and TRBJ2-3, with D unresolved. The CDR3 consists of 17 residues. V was shortened by 0 bases and J by 5 bases, with 21 bases between the two germline ends. CDR1 DFQATT and CDR2 SNEGSKA come from the germline V gene (reference sequence). CDR3 in DNA: TGCAGTGCTAGAGATATGTTAGCCCAGAACTGGGGAGATACGCAGTATTTT. Protein: CSARDMLAQNWGDTQYF.